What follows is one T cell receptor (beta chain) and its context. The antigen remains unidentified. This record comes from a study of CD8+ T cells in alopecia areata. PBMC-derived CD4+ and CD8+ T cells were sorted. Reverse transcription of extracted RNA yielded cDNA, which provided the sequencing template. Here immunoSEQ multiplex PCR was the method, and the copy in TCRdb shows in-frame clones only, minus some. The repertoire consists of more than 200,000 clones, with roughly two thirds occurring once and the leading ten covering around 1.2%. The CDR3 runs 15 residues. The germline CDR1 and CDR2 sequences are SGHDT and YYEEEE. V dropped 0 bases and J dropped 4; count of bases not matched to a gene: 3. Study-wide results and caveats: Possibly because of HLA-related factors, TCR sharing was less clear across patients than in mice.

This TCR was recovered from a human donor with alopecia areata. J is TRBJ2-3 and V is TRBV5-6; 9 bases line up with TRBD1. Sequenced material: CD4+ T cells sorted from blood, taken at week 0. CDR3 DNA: TGTGCCAGCAGCTTGGACAGGGGGCCCCCAGATACGCAGTATTTT. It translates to CASSLDRGPPDTQYF.